This T cell receptor beta chain is from a study of blood T cell repertoires in COVID-19. Study at large: COVID-19 samples collected from the United States, Italy and Spain covered acute and convalescent phases. PBMCs, B-cell-depleted T cells, or T cells provided the cDNA or gDNA that made up the material.

Per the authors' pipeline: How many nucleated cells were present was estimated from reference gene primer amplification. Only in-frame clones appear in the TCRdb table, and some are missing; sequencing was by immunoSEQ multiplex PCR. D and trimming were read from the DNA, whereas the V and J calls and clone size are those reported in that table. The sample has about 40,000 clones, more than 70% seen once. Trimming took off 6 bases at V and 5 bases at J, with 7 bases between the two ends. The CDR3 has 12 residues. The TCR comes from a human donor in a cohort sampled during active COVID-19. The chain links TRBV23-1 to TRBJ1-4; the D is unclear. TRBV23-1 has ORF status, its function being uncertain. Sequencing was performed on peripheral blood. DNA of the CDR3: TGCGCCAGCAGGAGGGAGAATGAAAAACTGTTTTTT. This gives the protein CASRRENEKLFF.